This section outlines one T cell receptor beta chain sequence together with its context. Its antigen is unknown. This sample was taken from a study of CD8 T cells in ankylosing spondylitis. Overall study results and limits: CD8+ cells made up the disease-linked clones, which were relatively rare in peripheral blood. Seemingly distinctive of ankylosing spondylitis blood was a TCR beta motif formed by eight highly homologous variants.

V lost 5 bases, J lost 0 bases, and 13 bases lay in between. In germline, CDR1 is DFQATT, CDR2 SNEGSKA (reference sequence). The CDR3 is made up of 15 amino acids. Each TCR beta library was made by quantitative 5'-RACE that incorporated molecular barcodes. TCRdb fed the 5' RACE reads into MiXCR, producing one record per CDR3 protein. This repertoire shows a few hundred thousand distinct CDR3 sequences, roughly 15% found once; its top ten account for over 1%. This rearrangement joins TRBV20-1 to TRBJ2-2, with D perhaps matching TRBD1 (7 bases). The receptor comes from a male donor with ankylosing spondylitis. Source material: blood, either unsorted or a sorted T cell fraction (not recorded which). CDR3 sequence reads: CSAPRGASNTGELFF. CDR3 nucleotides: TGCAGTGCTCCCAGGGGGGCCTCGAACACCGGGGAGCTGTTTTTT.